Each of the 4 T cell receptor beta chains below was sequenced from the same sample in a study of cytomegalovirus exposure and HLA in healthy donors. PCR employed 60 Vbeta and 13 Jbeta primers. TCRdb's table, derived via immunoSEQ multiplex PCR, lists solely in-frame clones and lacks some. This sample has roughly 140,000 clones, with 60% to 80% found just once. The sample consisted of PBMCs. Every receptor here comes from a woman between 45 and 60 years old in good health and CMV-seronegative.

The CDR3 reads CASSGTTVWDEQFF. CDR3 bases: TGTGCCAGCTCCGGGACAACTGTGTGGGATGAGCAGTTCTTC. The chain combines TRBV5-6 with TRBJ2-1; tentatively, D is TRBD1 (6 bases). Germline CDR1 and CDR2: SGHDT and YYEEEE. This CDR3 comprises 14 residues. Trimming shortened V by 7 bases and J by 8 bases, and 19 bases separated the two germline ends.

V is TRBV6-1 and J is TRBJ1-3; TRBD1 might be the D (5 bases). CDR3 length: 15 residues. Germline values: CDR1 MNHNS, CDR2 SASEGT. Trimming took off 7 bases at V and 0 bases at J, with 13 bases between the two ends. The chain's CDR3 is CASILQGTSGNTIYF. The CDR3 coding sequence is TGTGCCAGCATCCTCCAGGGAACCTCTGGAAACACCATATATTTT.

This chain uses TRBV6-1 with TRBJ1-2; D is unresolved. The germline CDR1 and CDR2 sequences are MNHNS and SASEGT. This CDR3 region has 10 residues. Between the trimmed V and J ends, which lost 8 bases and 1 base, there was a span of 2 bases. The DNA for the CDR3 is TGTGCCAGCTATAACTATGGCTACACCTTC. This codes for CASYNYGYTF.

The chain has TRBV19 and TRBJ1-1; the match to TRBD1 covers 7 bases. J was trimmed by 2 bases and V by 5 bases; bases with no gene match: 14. CDR3 length equals 17 residues. Germline-derived CDR1 and CDR2 are LNHDA and SQIVND (reference sequence). Here the CDR3 DNA reads TGTGCCAGTAGTTCCCCGCCGGGACAGACAATAAACACTGAAGCTTTCTTT. Protein: CASSSPPGQTINTEAFF.